Listed below are T cell receptor beta chains from one sample, sequenced in a study of blood T cell repertoires in COVID-19. Repertoires were generated with immunoSEQ multiplex PCR, while TCRdb's copy carries only in-frame clones and drops some. This table has 150,000 to 200,000 clones, about 80% appearing once. The sequenced sample was peripheral blood. The receptors come from a man in his sixties or seventies with active or convalescent COVID-19. Both conserved end residues are part of each CDR3. A D gene is named only where the DNA matches it firmly. Where a row states a size, it is once, few, many or the class of an expanded clone; other rows omit it.

J: TRBJ2-5; size: few; length: 16; V: TRBV6-2/TRBV6-3; D: -; DNA: TGTGCCAGCAGTTACAGGCCAGCGCGGGGCGGAGAGACCCAGTACTTC; CDR3: CASSYRPARGGETQYF
J: TRBJ2-3; size: once; length: 16; V: TRBV19; D: TRBD2; DNA: TGTGCCAGTAGTATAATCGGGACTAGCGTCACAGATACGCAGTATTTT; CDR3: CASSIIGTSVTDTQYF
J: TRBJ2-7; size: -; length: 12; V: TRBV30; D: -; DNA: TGTGCCCGCGCTGTATCGTTCAACGAGCAGTACTTC; CDR3: CARAVSFNEQYF
J: TRBJ1-5; size: -; length: 20; V: TRBV28; D: TRBD1; DNA: TGTGCCAGCAGTTCTCTTCCCCCAATTACCTGGGACAGCAACAATCAGCCCCAGCATTTT; CDR3: CASSSLPPITWDSNNQPQHF
J: TRBJ2-3; size: -; length: 17; V: TRBV7-9; D: -; DNA: TGTGCCAGCAGCTTAGCCACAGGGCCTCACACCGAAGATACGCAGTATTTT; CDR3: CASSLATGPHTEDTQYF
J: TRBJ2-1; size: once; length: 16; V: TRBV5-1; D: TRBD2; DNA: TGCGCCAGCAGCTTGGGTTCGGGAGGGTACTACAATGAGCAGTTCTTC; CDR3: CASSLGSGGYYNEQFF
J: TRBJ1-6; size: -; length: 15; V: TRBV11-2; D: -; DNA: TGTGCCAGCAGCTTTTCGGCGGGAGATAATTCACCCCTCCACTTT; CDR3: CASSFSAGDNSPLHF
J: TRBJ2-7; size: -; length: 12; V: TRBV5-5; D: -; DNA: TGTGCCAGCAGCCCGAGACGGGAAAGAGAGTACTTC; CDR3: CASSPRREREYF
J: TRBJ1-3; size: -; length: 13; V: TRBV6-6; D: -; DNA: TGTGCCAGCATCGAAAGGGAGGCAAACACCATATATTTT; CDR3: CASIEREANTIYF
J: TRBJ1-6; size: -; length: 13; V: TRBV7-6; D: -; DNA: TGTGCCAGCGGGGCTGCCTATAATTCACCCCTCCACTTT; CDR3: CASGAAYNSPLHF